This TCR beta chain was retrieved from a study of Graves' ophthalmopathy and Graves' hyperthyroidism. Study-wide results and limits: For predicting ophthalmopathy progression, the model had around 64% sensitivity and 72% to 85% specificity.

Amplification of TCR beta CDR3 regions used RNA transcripts. The library came from an HTBI-primed first-round RT-PCR and a second-round multiplex PCR. TCRdb recomputed calls from the multiplex PCR reads with MiXCR, one row per CDR3 protein. The table records 200,000 to 250,000 distinct CDR3 sequences, roughly 27% of them present only once. Ophthalmopathy donors were characterized by moderate-to-severe activity, CAS of at least 3, NOSPECS of at least 4, and duration under 3 months. Pregnancy or lactation, uncontrolled infections and other autoimmune diseases were grounds for excluding patients. After removal of 1 base from V and 3 bases from J, the junction contained 2 bases not matched to a gene. Germline V CDR1 and CDR2: DFQATT, SNEGSKA (reference sequence). The CDR3 covers 14 residues. With respect to this clonotype: No antigen is known for it.

This chain links TRBV20-1 with TRBJ1-1, with 10 bases that match TRBD1. The source of this sequence is a man aged 50-59 years with Graves' ophthalmopathy. The sequenced material came from peripheral blood. CDR3 sequence reads: CSARGDRGYTEAFF. DNA of the CDR3: TGCAGTGCTAGAGGGGACAGGGGATACACTGAAGCTTTCTTT.